The rows below give T cell receptor beta chains drawn from one sample of a study of metastatic and nonmetastatic thyroid tumors. Through MiXCR, TCRdb re-clonotyped the PCR reads. The sample shows about 39,000 clones, approximately 19% of them seen only once. The sequencing sample was made of blood. These receptor sequences come from a female donor with papillary thyroid cancer or a benign thyroid nodule (not recorded which). Some clones in this sample may be carry-over from other donors' samples. Both conserved end residues are part of each CDR3. The order of the fields is J gene, clone size, V gene, D gene, CDR3 DNA, CDR3 protein. The D gene is left open where the match is weak. Clone size is not always given. Where it is, it says once, few, many or a class for expanded clones.

J: TRBJ1-2; size: few; V: TRBV30; D: NA; DNA: TGTGCCTGTCCGGGGGGGCGGGGAGTCTATGGCTACACCTTC; CDR3: CACPGGRGVYGYTF
J: TRBJ1-5; size: NA; V: TRBV2; D: NA; DNA: TGTGCCAGCAGTGAACGGGTGGGGCCAGGCAGTCATCCCCAGCATTTT; CDR3: CASSERVGPGSHPQHF
J: TRBJ1-3; size: many; V: TRBV7-2; D: NA; DNA: TGTGCCAGCAGCTTTCTTATCTCTGGAAACACCATATATTTT; CDR3: CASSFLISGNTIYF
J: TRBJ1-1; size: many; V: TRBV19; D: NA; DNA: TGTGCCAGTGGCGAGATCAGGGGTTACCCTGAAGCTTTCTTT; CDR3: CASGEIRGYPEAFF
J: TRBJ1-2; size: many; V: TRBV6-1; D: TRBD1; DNA: TGTGCCAGCAGTGATCCGGGACAGACAAACTATGGCTACACCTTC; CDR3: CASSDPGQTNYGYTF
J: TRBJ1-4; size: NA; V: TRBV20-1; D: NA; DNA: TGCAGTGCTAGAGTTCGAAGGACCGGGGATAATGAAAAACTGTTTTTT; CDR3: CSARVRRTGDNEKLFF
J: TRBJ2-2; size: few; V: TRBV5-4; D: NA; DNA: TGTGCCAGCAGCGTCTACTCCCCCGGGGAGCTGTTTTTT; CDR3: CASSVYSPGELFF
J: TRBJ2-3; size: NA; V: TRBV4-1; D: TRBD1; DNA: TGCGCCAGCAGCCAATGGACAGGGAGAGATACTCAGTATTTT; CDR3: CASSQWTGRDTQYF
J: TRBJ2-5; size: many; V: TRBV28; D: NA; DNA: TGTGCCAGCAGTTTATTGTGGGGCCAAGAGACCCAGTACTTC; CDR3: CASSLLWGQETQYF
J: TRBJ2-7; size: NA; V: TRBV7-8; D: NA; DNA: TGTGCCAGCAGCTTAGGTGCTAGCGAATCCTACGAGCAGTACTTC; CDR3: CASSLGASESYEQYF
J: TRBJ2-7; size: few; V: TRBV5-5; D: TRBD1; DNA: TGTGCCAGCAGCTTGGCGGACAGGTTCTACGAGCAGTACTTC; CDR3: CASSLADRFYEQYF
J: TRBJ2-6; size: many; V: TRBV4-2; D: NA; DNA: TGTGCCAGCAGCCAAGCGGAGTCCGGGGCCAACGTCCTGACTTTC; CDR3: CASSQAESGANVLTF
J: TRBJ1-3; size: NA; V: TRBV4-1; D: NA; DNA: TGCGCCAGCAGCCAAGAGAAGGCAGGGACTGGAAACACCATATATTTT; CDR3: CASSQEKAGTGNTIYF
J: TRBJ1-5; size: few; V: TRBV6-2/TRBV6-3; D: TRBD1; DNA: TGTGCCAGCAGTTCCCCGCCCAGGGGGGGGGGGGCCCAGCATTTT; CDR3: CASSSPPRGGGAQHF
J: TRBJ1-2; size: many; V: TRBV7-9; D: TRBD1; DNA: TGTGCCAGCAGCTTACTGACAGGGTCCTATGGCTACACCTTC; CDR3: CASSLLTGSYGYTF
J: TRBJ2-2; size: NA; V: TRBV5-4; D: NA; DNA: TGTGCCAGCAGCCGGGACTCCACCGGGGAGCTGTTTTTT; CDR3: CASSRDSTGELFF
J: TRBJ2-1; size: medium-sized; V: TRBV6-2/TRBV6-3; D: TRBD2; DNA: TGTGCCAGCAGTTACCGGGGGACTAGCAGCAATGAGCAGTTCTTC; CDR3: CASSYRGTSSNEQFF
J: TRBJ2-2; size: large; V: TRBV19; D: NA; DNA: TGTGCCCTCACATCAGGTCGCACCGGGGAGCTGTTTTTT; CDR3: CALTSGRTGELFF
J: TRBJ2-1; size: many; V: TRBV6-2/TRBV6-3; D: NA; DNA: TGTGCCAGCAGTTACAGGGCAGCCTACAATGAGCAGTTCTTC; CDR3: CASSYRAAYNEQFF
J: TRBJ2-1; size: many; V: TRBV11-2; D: NA; DNA: TGTGCCAGCAGCTCTCCGGAGCTGTACGATGAGCAGTTCTTC; CDR3: CASSSPELYDEQFF
J: TRBJ2-7; size: few; V: TRBV19; D: TRBD2; DNA: TGTGCCAGTATTCCAGGACTAGCTTTTAGCTACGATCAGTACTTC; CDR3: CASIPGLAFSYDQYF
J: TRBJ1-1; size: many; V: TRBV7-9; D: NA; DNA: TGTGCCAGCAATGGACGTATGGGATTATCTGAAGCTTTCTTT; CDR3: CASNGRMGLSEAFF
J: TRBJ1-1; size: NA; V: TRBV6-1; D: NA; DNA: TGTGCCAGCAGTCGGGACGGCTACACTGAAGCTTTCTTT; CDR3: CASSRDGYTEAFF
J: TRBJ2-7; size: many; V: TRBV28; D: TRBD2; DNA: TGTGCCAGCAACTTAGCGGGAGGGACCTACGAGCAGTACTTC; CDR3: CASNLAGGTYEQYF
J: TRBJ1-2; size: many; V: TRBV30; D: NA; DNA: TGTGCCTGGAGTAAAGGGACTTCTGATGGCTACACCTTC; CDR3: CAWSKGTSDGYTF
J: TRBJ2-1; size: many; V: TRBV7-2; D: TRBD2; DNA: TGTGCCAGCAGCTTGAGGAGCGGGACCGATGAGCAGTTCTTC; CDR3: CASSLRSGTDEQFF
J: TRBJ2-1; size: few; V: TRBV6-1; D: NA; DNA: TGTGCCACACACAGGAGTAGATCCTACAATGAGCAGTTCTTC; CDR3: CATHRSRSYNEQFF
J: TRBJ1-6; size: many; V: TRBV2; D: NA; DNA: TGTGCCAGCAGGGTTAGTCGTGAATCACCCCTCCACTTT; CDR3: CASRVSRESPLHF
J: TRBJ2-2; size: many; V: TRBV14; D: TRBD2; DNA: TGTGCCAGCAGCCAAGAGCGAGCGGGGGGGCCGGCCGGGGAGCTGTTTTTT; CDR3: CASSQERAGGPAGELFF
J: TRBJ2-1; size: NA; V: TRBV6-6; D: NA; DNA: TGTGCCAGCAGCTCATCATATCTAGCCAGCTCCTACAATGAGCAGTTCTTC; CDR3: CASSSSYLASSYNEQFF
J: TRBJ1-5; size: few; V: TRBV6-1; D: NA; DNA: TGTGCCAGCAGTGGGGGGGGGCTGTTTATCCAGCCCCAGCATTTT; CDR3: CASSGGGLFIQPQHF
J: TRBJ1-5; size: NA; V: TRBV27; D: NA; DNA: TGTGCCAGCAGAGCGGGAGGTCAGCCCCAGCATTTT; CDR3: CASRAGGQPQHF
J: TRBJ2-5; size: NA; V: TRBV27; D: NA; DNA: TGTGCCAGCAGTTCCATTGCCACAGTGGAAGGAAGGGAGACCCAGTACTTC; CDR3: CASSSIATVEGRETQYF
J: TRBJ2-3; size: NA; V: TRBV2; D: NA; DNA: TGTGCCAGCAGTGGAGGTTGGGATACGCAGTATTTT; CDR3: CASSGGWDTQYF
J: TRBJ2-7; size: many; V: TRBV7-9; D: NA; DNA: TGTGCCAGCAGCTTAGAGCCCGACAGGTCCTACTTC; CDR3: CASSLEPDRSYF
J: TRBJ1-5; size: many; V: TRBV10-1; D: NA; DNA: TGCGCCAGCAGTGAGGGGAATCAGCCCCAGCATTTT; CDR3: CASSEGNQPQHF
J: TRBJ1-5; size: many; V: TRBV12-3/TRBV12-4; D: NA; DNA: TGTGCCAGCAGGCTAGGAGGGTGGCAGCCCCAGCATTTT; CDR3: CASRLGGWQPQHF
J: TRBJ2-1; size: few; V: TRBV12-3/TRBV12-4; D: TRBD2; DNA: TGTGCCAGCAGTCCTGAGGGACTAGCGGGAGGCAATGAGCAGTTCTTC; CDR3: CASSPEGLAGGNEQFF
J: TRBJ2-7; size: few; V: TRBV2; D: TRBD1; DNA: TGTGCCAGCACCCTTCAGGGGGCTTACCACGAGCAGTACTTC; CDR3: CASTLQGAYHEQYF
J: TRBJ2-1; size: NA; V: TRBV9; D: NA; DNA: TGTGCCAGCAGTCCAAGTGAAGCATACTTCTACAATGAGCAGTTCTTC; CDR3: CASSPSEAYFYNEQFF
J: TRBJ2-1; size: many; V: TRBV29-1; D: NA; DNA: TGCAGCGTTGAGAGTACAATTCACAATGAGCAGTTCTTC; CDR3: CSVESTIHNEQFF
J: TRBJ2-1; size: many; V: TRBV10-3; D: NA; DNA: TGTGCCATCAGTGGTAGCGTAGGGGGAAACAATGAGCAGTTCTTC; CDR3: CAISGSVGGNNEQFF
J: TRBJ2-7; size: many; V: TRBV20-1; D: NA; DNA: TGCAGTGCTGGACAAGGGACGACCCGCTACGAGCAGTACTTC; CDR3: CSAGQGTTRYEQYF
J: TRBJ1-4; size: many; V: TRBV29-1; D: TRBD1; DNA: TGCAGCGTTGGGATTACAGGGGATGAAAAACTGTTTTTT; CDR3: CSVGITGDEKLFF
J: TRBJ2-3; size: many; V: TRBV20-1; D: TRBD2; DNA: TGCAGTGCGGGACTAGCGACAGATACGCAGTATTTT; CDR3: CSAGLATDTQYF
J: TRBJ2-7; size: NA; V: TRBV5-4; D: NA; DNA: TGTGCCAGCAGCTTGAAGAGGGACGACTACGAGCAGTACTTC; CDR3: CASSLKRDDYEQYF
J: TRBJ2-1; size: NA; V: TRBV9; D: TRBD2; DNA: TGTGCCAGCATCCCTCGTGTAGCGGGAGGTCCTTACAATGAGCAGTTCTTC; CDR3: CASIPRVAGGPYNEQFF
J: TRBJ2-7; size: few; V: TRBV6-1; D: TRBD2; DNA: TGTGCCAGCATCCTGCAGGCTAGCGGGAGTCGATTCTACGATCAGTACTTC; CDR3: CASILQASGSRFYDQYF
J: TRBJ2-5; size: many; V: TRBV15; D: NA; DNA: TGTGCCACCAGCAGAGATCCCTCGACTCAAGAGACCCAGTACTTC; CDR3: CATSRDPSTQETQYF
J: TRBJ2-7; size: once; V: TRBV11-2; D: TRBD1; DNA: TGTGCCAGCAGCCCGAGAGGTGGCAGGGGGTCTTACGAGCAGTACTTC; CDR3: CASSPRGGRGSYEQYF